The following is a T cell receptor (beta chain) sequence with its context. Its binding antigen is unknown. A read error may produce the germline difference seen at one junction end. The CDR3 spans 13 residues, from the cysteine through the phenylalanine. Only CDR3 DNA remains: 39 bases, in frame from the first base. From the germline V gene, CDR1 is SGHRS and CDR2 is YFSETQ. The cohort was made up of 500 to 850 healthy bone marrow donors. At the time of sampling, all cohort members were nominally healthy, though unrecorded immune exposures were likely present. The donor was CMV seronegative and belonged to the group of around 350 seronegative cohort members. A peripheral blood sample was provided by each donor, and peripheral blood mononuclear cells were used for TCR beta sequencing. The Qiagen DNeasy Blood Extraction Kit was used to extract genomic DNA from the blood cell samples. These data come from a study of cytomegalovirus exposure and HLA in healthy donors (dated by TCRdb to 2016 to 2017). About the study as a whole: An earlier analysis of approximately 600 of the donors reported roughly 300 Gb of sequence data and around 120 million unique TCR beta sequences from about 180 million T cells. On average, roughly 250,000 unique TCR beta nucleotide sequences were sequenced per donor among 300 to 500 genotyped donors of the cohort, with about 19% of those sequences being non-productive. Alongside the repertoire data, information on donor age, sex, ethnicity and CMV serostatus was compiled. The aim of the study was to test whether cataloging public T cell receptors could identify signatures of past pathogen exposure. Along with the roughly 670-subject first cohort, a separate validation cohort of roughly 110 different subjects was used. Among the roughly 400 genotyped donors, around 79% belonged to the genetic ancestry cluster associated with self-reported Caucasian donors. The study profiled the T cell repertoires of 500 to 800 subjects by immunosequencing and related them to cytomegalovirus serostatus. An earlier analysis of several hundred of the donors applied high-throughput TCR beta sequencing to assess whether each TCR beta V gene segment acted as functional or pseudogenic. Typing coverage differed by locus: A, B, C, DRB1 and DQB1 were typed in about 629-630 donors, DQA1 in about 500, DPA1 in over 600, and DPB1 in approximately 450. A handful of DR-DQ haplotypes were treated as single units for association and clustering because of strong linkage in the cohort. To predict cytomegalovirus infection status, the study brought together high-throughput TCR immunosequencing, statistical association of individual TCRs with disease status, and machine learning. Class I and class II HLA loci were covered by the typing at four-digit resolution. Every discovery cohort repertoire had been produced on one sequencing platform. A later analysis re-examined previously published TCR beta repertoires from roughly 720 donors and added high-resolution HLA genotyping to investigate patterns of TCR occurrence. Rather than using new phenotypic data, the later analysis identified candidate immune exposures from TCR beta sequences and from how often those sequences occurred across donors. An early release that covered about 600 HLA-typed donors contained approximately 290 gigabases of sequencing data and approximately 85 million unique TCR sequences. A later genetic analysis took genome-wide SNP genotypes for about 55% of the roughly 670 donors and used that subset as a discovery cohort.

What the study reported, not specific to this receptor: The classifier was reported to diagnose cytomegalovirus status with high specificity and sensitivity in both the original and validation cohorts. Immune exposure information for the cohort was limited to CMV serostatus. It was suggested by the authors that the approach could potentially be generalized to other disease states and immunological phenotypes. Linkage disequilibrium might explain the correlated functional status among segregating V segments, but an unknown experimental factor could not be excluded. According to a later analysis, TCR association rates differed among HLA loci, with DRB1 alleles showing the most associated TCRs and HLA-C alleles showing the fewest. A few of the identified cytomegalovirus-associated TCR beta chains were confirmed in vitro to be specific for cytomegalovirus antigens. A later analysis associated around 16,000 TCR beta sequences with specific HLA alleles at a false discovery rate of 0.05. Because counts were too low, seventeen rarely observed V segments, including chromosome 9 orphons, were excluded from the earlier analysis of around 590 of the donors. Several of the top co-occurrence clusters appeared to be linked to parvovirus B19, influenza, CMV and Epstein-Barr virus, according to a later analysis. An association between a missense DCLRE1C variant and V-gene and J-gene trimming of TCR beta chains was found in a later genetic analysis and replicated in an independent cohort. The study listed approximately 150 TCR beta chains as associated with cytomegalovirus. Strong co-occurrence of HLA alleles, especially DR and DQ, made assigning TCR associations to individual alleles difficult. Compared with the approximately 710-donor mean, donors in an Asian-associated ancestry cluster had fewer N-insertions in productive TCRs, according to a later genetic analysis. A cluster of highly shared sequence variants was judged likely to be a technical artifact of the sequencing pipeline. Some IMGT-functional V segments, including TRBV6-2 and TRBV6-3, could not be distinguished by the 87-base-pair reads and were therefore excluded. While some public TCRs were present in many individuals, most TCR sequences turned up only very rarely across donors. Because HLA typing was missing for some donors at each locus, association tests included only the typed subset. Most CMV-associated TCR beta chains appeared to be HLA-restricted in a later analysis, and the HLA associations seemed to be driven largely by CMV exposure. In this cohort, only TCR beta chains were sequenced, and detectable features were limited by the absence of alpha or paired-chain data. A further reported finding was that TCR beta sequences accurately predicted the HLA-A and HLA-B alleles for most subjects in the first cohort. In an earlier analysis of about 550 of the donors, most TCR beta V segments were observed in productive rearrangements about 87% or about 30% of the time, broadly matching IMGT annotations. In a later analysis, HLA-associated TCR beta chains showed more clonal expansion and lower generation probabilities than non-associated chains that were equally common. Presence/absence analyses assumed roughly uniform sequencing depth across donors, an assumption that may not hold.

Receptor amplification or capture employed the immunoSEQ multiplex PCR assay. For the multiplex PCR, a mixture combining 60 forward primers for TCR Vbeta segments and 13 reverse primers for TCR Jbeta segments was used. A multiplex PCR assay on genomic DNA amplified the CDR3 region of rearranged TCR beta genes. On the Illumina HiSeq System, the amplified TCR beta libraries were sequenced as 87-base-pair reads. The original methods were these. A later analysis tallied 75 million to 95 million unique TCR beta chains across the 700 or so repertoires, and approximately 9.9 million of those chains were shared by two or more donors. Raw reads were error-corrected and collapsed into unique sequences with a nearest-neighbor algorithm that merged closely related sequences to remove PCR and sequencing errors. V, D and J gene segments were assigned by aligning CDR3 sequences to IMGT reference sequences. For a sequence to be retained, at least a six-nucleotide match to both a V gene segment and a J gene segment was required. A rearrangement counted as productive if the CDR3 had no stop codons and remained in frame with V and J, and every other rearrangement counted as non-productive. Following IMGT convention, CDR3 was defined as the stretch from the second conserved V-encoded cysteine up to the conserved J-encoded phenylalanine. The earlier analysis of about 620 of the donors excluded sequences that lacked an unambiguous match to a single V gene segment. In an earlier analysis of approximately 500 of the donors, a V segment was called functional when productive rearrangements were above 56.7%, and segregating when the standard deviation between donors exceeded 5%. A statistical classification framework was built to diagnose cytomegalovirus status from the catalog of TCR beta chain sequences. In a later analysis, TCR nucleotide sequences were compared against IMGT/GENE-DB human TR gene sequences so that V and J genes could be assigned. A later analysis assigned CDR3 sequences and most-parsimonious VDJ recombination scenarios with the TCRdist pipeline. In a later analysis, each TCR beta chain was defined by its CDR3 amino acid sequence together with its V-gene family, and reads lacking a unique V-gene family were excluded. In a later analysis, 550 to 650 highly shared, low-generation-probability nucleotide sequences were removed to address suspected cross-contamination and a sequencing artifact. A later analysis calculated a clonal expansion index for each public chain from normalized within-repertoire ranks of inferred template counts. In a later analysis, generation probabilities were computed using a VDJ recombination model fitted to out-of-frame rearrangements, and the results were checked against IGoR. Hypergeometric tests were used in a later analysis to score TCR-TCR, TCR-HLA and TCR-CMV co-occurrence, with a repertoire-size bias correction applied to the TCR pairs. A later analysis estimated false discovery rates by permuting HLA or CMV assignments 20 times. In a later analysis, co-occurring TCRs were grouped using DBSCAN, and TCRdist sequence similarity was added for clustering within HLA-allele-positive subsets. Co-occurrence clustering excluded repertoires with fewer than 30,000 or more than 120,000 public chains, plus five with anomalous nucleotide sharing. Held by TCRdb, this immuneACCESS table contains in-frame sequences only and omits some clones. Under half of the omission traces to an unresolved V gene where checked; the cause of the rest is unknown. V and J calls and clone size follow that table, whereas D and trimming were derived from the DNA. The sample's table covers roughly 62,000 clones. The ten largest clones represent 4% of the sample.

The specimen sequenced was PBMCs. This chain is built from TRBV5-1 and TRBJ1-6; no D gene call is confident. The TCR originated in a male donor in good health and CMV-seronegative. The bases read TGCGCCAGCAGCCCGAAAGCAAATTCACCCCTACACTTT. The translation is CASSPKANSPLHF.